This TCR beta chain emerged from a study of blood T cells in healthy people across ages. V was pared by 0 bases and J by 8 bases, with 10 bases between. The CDR3 sequence is 12 residues long. Per the germline V gene, CDR1 is DFQATT and CDR2 is SNEGSKA (reference sequence). Combining a sample-barcoded 5' primer with a J-beta primer mix, a second PCR ran for 7 to 11 cycles. A 12-random-nucleotide template-switch adaptor tagged each cDNA molecule. Each CDR3 protein is one row after TCRdb ran MiXCR on the 5' RACE reads. Among about 1.5 million distinct CDR3 sequences listed, roughly two fifths were seen once. This clonotype has more than one count but fewer than ten. No antigen is known for it. Study conclusions and caveats: Estimated diversity, derived from one million T cells, was regarded as an underestimate. PBMC samples, being unsorted, prevented any conclusive comparison of naive and antigen-experienced cells.

The sequence came from a young woman in good health. Sequencing was carried out using blood. This rearrangement joins TRBV20-1 to TRBJ1-2; TRBD1 is a possible D gene (5 bases). The CDR3 DNA sequence: TGCAGTGCTAGAGATCTGTGGGGCGGCTACACCTTC. It encodes CSARDLWGGYTF.